A selection of T cell receptor beta chains follows, all from one sample in a study of vaccination and CD4 T cells after COVID-19. One entry per CDR3 protein, called by TCRdb with MiXCR from the PCR reads. The sample shows 15,000 or so distinct CDR3 sequences, approximately 40% of them seen only once. Antigen specificity for these receptors is unknown. The sample in question was CD4+ T cells from blood, cultured in vitro, obtained before SARS-CoV-2 vaccination. The origin of the receptors is a human donor who received a COVID-19 vaccine. CDR3s include the opening cysteine and the closing phenylalanine or tryptophan. D genes are given only for firm matches. A clone size is listed for some rows: how often the clone was seen (once, few, many), or a class if it is expanded.

clone size	J gene	D gene	V gene	CDR3 DNA	CDR3 protein
few	TRBJ2-5	TRBD2	TRBV6-1	TGTGCCAGCAGTGAAGAAGGTCGGGGACTAGCGGGGGTAGTAGAGACCCAGTACTTC	CASSEEGRGLAGVVETQYF
few	TRBJ2-2	TRBD1	TRBV20-1	TGCAGTGCTAGAGATCCTTGGAAAGGGGGCGAAACCGGGGAGCTGTTTTTT	CSARDPWKGGETGELFF
.	TRBJ1-1	.	TRBV12-3/TRBV12-4	TGTGCCAGCAGTTTTATTCTTTTGAAGGCCTCGAACACTGAAGCTTTCTTT	CASSFILLKASNTEAFF
few	TRBJ1-1	.	TRBV11-3	TGTGCCAGCAGCTTAGTGGGGGCAGGGGAGGCTTTCTTT	CASSLVGAGEAFF
few	TRBJ2-3	.	TRBV20-1	TGCAGTGCTAGACTCTCTTCGGTAGATACGCAGTATTTT	CSARLSSVDTQYF
medium-sized	TRBJ1-1	.	TRBV21-1	TGTGCCAGCAGCTGCCGGGACAGGGAGGGTAACACTGAAGCTTTCTTT	CASSCRDREGNTEAFF
once	TRBJ2-2	.	TRBV5-1	TGCGCCAGCAGCGGGGGGACAGTCGGCACCGGGGAGCTGTTTTTT	CASSGGTVGTGELFF
.	TRBJ2-7	TRBD2	TRBV20-1	TGCAGTGCTAGGCCCGTGACTAGCGGGGTGTCCTACGAGCAGTACTTC	CSARPVTSGVSYEQYF
.	TRBJ1-2	.	TRBV25-1	TGTGCCAGCTGGACAGAAGAATGGGACGGCTACACCTTC	CASWTEEWDGYTF
.	TRBJ1-1	.	TRBV12-3/TRBV12-4	TGTGCCAGCAGTTTAGTTCGGAACACTGAAGCTTTCTTT	CASSLVRNTEAFF
.	TRBJ2-7	TRBD1	TRBV25-1	TGTGCCAGCAGTGAAGCGGGACAGGGGTATTCCTACGAGCAGTACTTC	CASSEAGQGYSYEQYF
.	TRBJ1-6	.	TRBV5-6	TGTGCCAGCAGCTTGGCGGGGCGGAATAATTCACCCCTCCACTTT	CASSLAGRNNSPLHF
.	TRBJ2-4	TRBD1	TRBV9	TGTGCCAGCAGCGTAGGGACAGGGGGCCAACTCCTAGCCAAAAACATTCAGTACTTC	CASSVGTGGQLLAKNIQYF
.	TRBJ2-2	TRBD1	TRBV24-1	TGTGCCACCAGTGATTTGATACAGGGGGGCACCGGGGAGCTGTTTTTT	CATSDLIQGGTGELFF
few	TRBJ2-5	TRBD2	TRBV19	TGTGCCAGTAGTAACGCGGGACTAGCGGGGAAACAAGAGACCCAGTACTTC	CASSNAGLAGKQETQYF
.	TRBJ1-2	.	TRBV18	TGTGCCAGCTCACCACAGTCAGCGGCTGCTAACTATGGCTACACCTTC	CASSPQSAAANYGYTF
.	TRBJ2-3	.	TRBV24-1	TGTGCCACCAGTGATTCCGGGGTGATCACAGATACGCAGTATTTT	CATSDSGVITDTQYF
few	TRBJ1-3	.	TRBV19	TGTGCCAGTAAGTCCTCGGACGCAGGCTCTGGAAACACCATATATTTT	CASKSSDAGSGNTIYF
few	TRBJ1-6	TRBD1	TRBV6-2/TRBV6-3	TGTGCCAGCAGTTCGACAGGGAAGAATTCACCCCTCCACTTT	CASSSTGKNSPLHF
.	TRBJ1-1	.	TRBV12-3/TRBV12-4	TGTGCCACTCAACGGGAGATAGATACTGAAGCTTTCTTT	CATQREIDTEAFF
few	TRBJ1-5	.	TRBV6-5	TGTGCCAGCAGTTACTCGGGGGGGCAGGGACGACAGCCCCAGCATTTT	CASSYSGGQGRQPQHF
.	TRBJ1-1	.	TRBV20-1	TGCAGTGCCATGGCCCGGACACGCATGAACACTGAAGCTTTCTTT	CSAMARTRMNTEAFF
few	TRBJ2-5	TRBD2	TRBV20-1	TGCAGTGCTAAGAGAGGAGCGGGGTACCAAGAGACCCAGTACTTC	CSAKRGAGYQETQYF
.	TRBJ2-3	TRBD1	TRBV7-2	TGTGCCAGCAGCCCTACTGCCATACCGGGACAGGGGGATACGCAGTATTTT	CASSPTAIPGQGDTQYF
.	TRBJ2-5	TRBD2	TRBV20-1	TGCAGTGCGCTTTCTAGCGGGCCTGTTCAAGAGACCCAGTACTTC	CSALSSGPVQETQYF
.	TRBJ2-5	TRBD1	TRBV2	TGTGCCAGCAGTGAGTTTTTTGGGGACAGGAGCCAAGAGACCCAGTACTTC	CASSEFFGDRSQETQYF
few	TRBJ1-6	.	TRBV19	TGTGCCAGTAGTATGGGGGGGCGACGCCGAGTGGATTCACCCCTCCACTTT	CASSMGGRRRVDSPLHF
.	TRBJ2-2	.	TRBV5-1	TGCGCCAGCAGCTTGGCTGTCCAGGACACCGGGGAGCTGTTTTTT	CASSLAVQDTGELFF
large	TRBJ2-2	.	TRBV5-1	TGCGCCAGCAGCTTGGGAACACCCAACACCGGGGAGCTGTTTTTT	CASSLGTPNTGELFF
.	TRBJ1-1	TRBD1	TRBV20-1	TGCAGTGCTAACGAGGGGGCGGGGAACACTGAAGCTTTCTTT	CSANEGAGNTEAFF
.	TRBJ2-6	.	TRBV20-1	TGCAGTGCTAGTCCGGGGTCTGGGGCCAACGTCCTGACTTTC	CSASPGSGANVLTF
once	TRBJ2-3	.	TRBV6-5	TGTGCCAGCAGTTACCCCGACTGGGATGACATCCGGGACCCCGAAAACACAGATACGCAGTATTTT	CASSYPDWDDIRDPENTDTQYF
few	TRBJ2-5	TRBD2	TRBV20-1	TGCAGTGCTAGTCTAGCGGGGGGGCGGCAAGAGACCCAGTACTTC	CSASLAGGRQETQYF
.	TRBJ2-7	.	TRBV20-1	TGCAGTGCTAGCGGTGATACGGGGGAGACCTACGAGCAGTACTTC	CSASGDTGETYEQYF
.	TRBJ2-3	.	TRBV10-3	TGTGCCATCAGTGGTGGGACGGGCACAGATACGCAGTATTTT	CAISGGTGTDTQYF
.	TRBJ2-2	TRBD2	TRBV12-5	TGTGCTAGTGGCCCCACTAGCGCCGGGGAGCTGTTTTTT	CASGPTSAGELFF